These T cell receptor beta chains were read from a single sample in a study of identical twins. TCRdb passed the 5' RACE reads through MiXCR, listing each CDR3 protein once. This table holds around 370,000 distinct CDR3 sequences, approximately 9.1% found once. Sequencing was performed on naive T cells sorted from blood. All receptors derive from a woman in her forties or fifties in good health. The CDR3 runs from the conserved cysteine through the conserved F or W. The order of the fields is CDR3 length, J gene, clone size, V gene, D gene, CDR3 protein, CDR3 DNA. D genes are given only for firm matches. Clone size is not always given. Where it is, it says once, few, many or a class for expanded clones.

14,TRBJ2-7,few,TRBV2,.,CASSEGQNTYEQYF,TGTGCCAGCAGTGAAGGCCAGAACACCTACGAGCAGTACTTC
14,TRBJ2-1,.,TRBV9,TRBD2,CASQRGVSYNEQFF,TGTGCCTCGCAGCGGGGGGTATCCTACAATGAGCAGTTCTTC
15,TRBJ2-1,few,TRBV19,TRBD2,CASSILAGSSNEQFF,TGTGCCAGTAGTATTCTAGCGGGGAGTTCCAATGAGCAGTTCTTC
12,TRBJ2-7,many,TRBV12-3/TRBV12-4,TRBD1,CASSPPGQEQYF,TGTGCCAGCAGTCCCCCGGGACAGGAGCAGTACTTC
15,TRBJ2-7,.,TRBV5-1,.,CASSLWAVNSYEQYF,TGCGCCAGCAGCTTATGGGCAGTGAACTCCTACGAGCAGTACTTC
17,TRBJ2-7,.,TRBV6-1,TRBD2,CASSEVETSGTSYEQYF,TGTGCCAGCAGTGAAGTGGAGACTAGCGGGACCTCCTACGAGCAGTACTTC
12,TRBJ2-1,.,TRBV3-1,.,CASGPSGGEQFF,TGTGCCAGCGGACCCTCCGGGGGTGAGCAGTTCTTC
15,TRBJ2-3,many,TRBV7-9,.,CASSLEGSSTDTQYF,TGTGCCAGCAGCTTAGAAGGGTCTAGCACAGATACGCAGTATTTT
16,TRBJ2-3,few,TRBV21-1,.,CASSKPGQKFTDTQYF,TGTGCCAGCAGTAAACCGGGACAGAAGTTCACAGATACGCAGTATTTT
15,TRBJ2-5,.,TRBV4-1,.,CASSQGPSEMETQYF,TGCGCCAGCAGCCAAGGGCCTAGCGAGATGGAGACCCAGTACTTC
14,TRBJ2-2,many,TRBV12-3/TRBV12-4,.,CASSSIGDPGELFF,TGTGCCAGCAGTTCTATCGGGGACCCCGGGGAGCTGTTTTTT
15,TRBJ2-7,once,TRBV18,TRBD1,CASSSPGQVLYEQYF,TGTGCCAGCTCATCGCCGGGACAGGTTCTCTACGAGCAGTACTTC
15,TRBJ1-4,few,TRBV5-1,.,CASSLEGHSNEKLFF,TGCGCCAGCAGCTTGGAGGGACACAGTAATGAAAAACTGTTTTTT
15,TRBJ2-1,once,TRBV6-1,TRBD2,CASSKGLAKGFEQFF,TGTGCCAGCAGTAAGGGACTAGCGAAAGGGTTTGAGCAGTTCTTC
14,TRBJ2-4,many,TRBV28,.,CASSFAVGEGGQYF,TGTGCCAGCAGTTTTGCGGTGGGCGAGGGGGGTCAGTACTTC
16,TRBJ2-1,.,TRBV12-3/TRBV12-4,TRBD2,CASSSRTSAVGNEQFF,TGTGCCAGCAGTTCACGGACTAGCGCGGTGGGCAATGAGCAGTTCTTC
13,TRBJ1-2,.,TRBV11-2,.,CASSLDSNHMCTF,TGTGCCAGCAGCTTAGACTCGAACCATATGTGCACCTTC
17,TRBJ1-2,.,TRBV12-3/TRBV12-4,.,CASSSGLGTGGEYGYTF,TGTGCCAGCAGTTCGGGGCTGGGGACTGGCGGGGAATATGGCTACACCTTC
15,TRBJ1-5,.,TRBV2,.,CASSLKGFSNQPQHF,TGTGCCAGCAGTCTTAAGGGGTTTAGCAATCAGCCCCAGCATTTT
14,TRBJ2-7,few,TRBV6-2/TRBV6-3,TRBD1,CASSSGQGSGEQYF,TGTGCCAGCAGTTCGGGACAGGGGTCGGGTGAGCAGTACTTC
13,TRBJ2-1,.,TRBV29-1,TRBD2,CSVELAGVNDQFF,TGCAGCGTTGAGTTGGCGGGAGTCAATGACCAGTTCTTC
16,TRBJ1-1,.,TRBV27,.,CASSLFARPGNPEAFF,TGTGCCAGCAGTTTATTCGCCCGCCCAGGGAACCCTGAAGCTTTCTTT
16,TRBJ2-1,many,TRBV5-8,TRBD2,CASSLDRTSDYNEQFF,TGTGCCAGCAGCTTGGATCGAACTAGCGACTACAATGAGCAGTTCTTC
14,TRBJ2-5,.,TRBV24-1,TRBD1,CATSDSGQVETQYF,TGTGCCACCAGTGACTCAGGACAGGTGGAGACCCAGTACTTC
14,TRBJ2-2,few,TRBV6-2/TRBV6-3,TRBD1,CASSPDRDPGELFF,TGTGCCAGCAGTCCCGACAGGGACCCCGGGGAGCTGTTTTTT
16,TRBJ2-1,few,TRBV24-1,.,CAPISSGGGSCNEQFF,TGTGCCCCGATTTCTAGCGGAGGGGGATCCTGCAATGAGCAGTTCTTC
15,TRBJ2-1,many,TRBV7-7,TRBD2,CASSPRTSGYNEQFF,TGTGCTAGCAGCCCCCGGACTAGCGGCTACAATGAGCAGTTCTTC
17,TRBJ2-2,.,TRBV5-1,TRBD2,CASSQTPTSGNTGELFF,TGCGCCAGCAGCCAGACACCGACTAGCGGGAACACCGGGGAGCTGTTTTTT
15,TRBJ2-1,many,TRBV4-1,.,CASSLSSVSYNEQFF,TGCGCCAGCAGTCTGAGTAGCGTGTCCTACAATGAGCAGTTCTTC
13,TRBJ2-5,.,TRBV5-6,.,CASSLLEQETQYF,TGTGCCAGCAGCTTGTTGGAACAAGAGACCCAGTACTTC
12,TRBJ2-2,many,TRBV10-3,.,CAIRLEAGELFF,TGTGCCATCAGGCTCGAGGCCGGGGAGCTGTTTTTT